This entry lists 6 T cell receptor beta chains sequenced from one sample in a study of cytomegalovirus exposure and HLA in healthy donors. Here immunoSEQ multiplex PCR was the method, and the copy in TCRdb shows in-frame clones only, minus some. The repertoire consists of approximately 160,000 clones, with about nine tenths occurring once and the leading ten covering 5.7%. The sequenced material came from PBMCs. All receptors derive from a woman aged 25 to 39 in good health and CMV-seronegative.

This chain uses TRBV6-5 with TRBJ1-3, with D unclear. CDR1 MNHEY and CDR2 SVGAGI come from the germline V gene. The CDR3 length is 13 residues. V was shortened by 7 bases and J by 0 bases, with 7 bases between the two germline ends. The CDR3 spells CASIPSSGNTIYF. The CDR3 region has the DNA TGTGCCAGCATCCCTAGCTCTGGAAACACCATATATTTT.

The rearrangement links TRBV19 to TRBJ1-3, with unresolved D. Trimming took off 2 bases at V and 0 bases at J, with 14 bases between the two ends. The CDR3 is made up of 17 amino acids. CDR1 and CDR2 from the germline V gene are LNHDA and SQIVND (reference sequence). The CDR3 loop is CASSIPRDGRSGNTIYF. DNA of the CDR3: TGTGCCAGTAGTATACCCCGCGACGGACGCTCTGGAAACACCATATATTTT.

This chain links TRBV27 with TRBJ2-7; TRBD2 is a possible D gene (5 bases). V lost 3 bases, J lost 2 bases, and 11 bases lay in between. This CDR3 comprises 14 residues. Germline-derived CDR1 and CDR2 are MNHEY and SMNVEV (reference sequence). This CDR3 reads CASSFGGHTYEQYF. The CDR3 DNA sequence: TGTGCCAGCAGTTTTGGCGGGCACACCTACGAGCAGTACTTC.

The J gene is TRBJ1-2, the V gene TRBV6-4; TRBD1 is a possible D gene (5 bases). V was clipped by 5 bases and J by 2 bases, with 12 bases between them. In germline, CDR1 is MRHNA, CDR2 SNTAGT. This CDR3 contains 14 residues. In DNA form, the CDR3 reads TGTGCCAGCAGTCCCGGGACGGCGAACTATGGCTACACCTTC. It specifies CASSPGTANYGYTF.

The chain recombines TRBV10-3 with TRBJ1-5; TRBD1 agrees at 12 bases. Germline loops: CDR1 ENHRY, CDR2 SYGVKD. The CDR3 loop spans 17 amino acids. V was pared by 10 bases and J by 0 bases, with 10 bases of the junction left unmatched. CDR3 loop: CASRRDRGLSSNQPQHF. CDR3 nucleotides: TGTGCCAGTCGCCGGGACAGGGGGCTTAGTAGCAATCAGCCCCAGCATTTT.

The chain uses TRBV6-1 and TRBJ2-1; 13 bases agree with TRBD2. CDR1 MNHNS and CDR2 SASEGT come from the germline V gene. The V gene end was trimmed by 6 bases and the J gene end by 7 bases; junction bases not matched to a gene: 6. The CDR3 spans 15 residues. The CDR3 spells CASRTTSGRLNEQFF. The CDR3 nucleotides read TGTGCCAGCAGAACGACTAGCGGGAGGTTAAATGAGCAGTTCTTC.